These T cell receptor beta chains were read from a single sample in a study of blood T cell repertoires in COVID-19. The assay was immunoSEQ multiplex PCR, and TCRdb's table has in-frame clones only and misses some. This sample has a few hundred thousand clones, with around nine tenths found just once. Sequenced: PBMCs or T cells enriched from blood (not recorded which). The receptors were sampled from a woman in her thirties or forties who had recovered from COVID-19. The CDR3 runs from the conserved cysteine through the conserved F or W. The D gene is left open where the match is weak. Clone size appears in some rows only: once, few, many, or a class for an expanded clone.

clone_size | v_call | d_call | cdr3_aa
- | TRBV12-3/TRBV12-4 | - | CASRTTETQYF
once | TRBV18 | - | CASSPVVTANTEAFF
- | TRBV18 | - | CASSPLAGDNSPLHF
- | TRBV2 | - | CASKGGSQPQHF
- | TRBV9 | TRBD2 | CASSVVAGDTDTQYF
- | TRBV18 | - | CASSPVSGMNTEAFF
- | TRBV6-1 | TRBD1 | CASSDGQGSNYGYTF
- | TRBV7-9 | - | CASSRGGLNQPQHF
- | TRBV11-3 | TRBD2 | CASSLGATTSLSYQETQYF
- | TRBV6-2/TRBV6-3 | - | CASSYSREIAFF
- | TRBV28 | - | CASSSPDSTNYGYTF
- | TRBV24-1 | TRBD2 | CATSEWTSGNEQFF
- | TRBV19 | - | CASSIGNQGTTNEKLFF
- | TRBV11-2 | - | CASSLGDMNTEAFF
- | TRBV23-1 | - | CASSQSVGGLYYEQYF
- | TRBV9 | - | CASSVDSFSGNTIYF
- | TRBV7-2 | TRBD2 | CASSLTSGYNEQFF
- | TRBV7-9 | - | CASSLAGGYNNQPQHF
- | TRBV5-1 | TRBD2 | CASSQTSGRWTDTQYF
- | TRBV27 | - | CASSPISPIPLSQETQYF
- | TRBV24-1 | - | CATSDPGTEAFF